This T cell receptor beta chain originates from a study of T-cell reconstitution after alpha-beta-depleted transplantation in children. CDR3 length: 15 amino acids. J gave up 7 bases and V 2 bases, and 8 bases lay outside the gene matches. Germline loops: CDR1 MNHEY, CDR2 SMNVEV (reference sequence). During its preparation, the TCRbeta library received unique molecular identifiers. One entry per CDR3 protein, called by TCRdb with MiXCR from the PCR reads. The sample includes about 20,000 distinct CDR3 sequences, approximately 10% of them seen just once. The table lists this clonotype with many counts.

This TCR derives from a human donor who donated a stem cell graft to a child with chronic granulomatous disease. The gene calls are TRBV27 and TRBJ1-5, with 7 bases aligning to TRBD1. Sequencing used PBMCs from the stem cell graft donor, obtained from the stem cell graft. As DNA, the CDR3 is TGTGCCAGCAGTTTAGCAGGACAGGTAACCCAGCCCCAGCATTTT. This sequence encodes CASSLAGQVTQPQHF.